This T cell receptor (beta chain) is drawn from a study of CD8+CD57+ T cells in acquired aplastic anemia. TCR beta VDJ and CDR3 profiling used genomic DNA as template. TCRdb re-analysed the reads in MiXCR, keeping a single row per CDR3 protein. The sample includes some 170,000 distinct CDR3 sequences, around 48% of them seen just once. Patients picked for sequencing had shown CD8+CD57+ cell expansion detected by flow cytometry. CDR1 and CDR2 from the germline V gene are SGHTS and YDEGEE. The junction had 10 bases not matched to a gene; V was cut back by 4 bases and J by 9 bases. CDR3 size: 15 residues.

The TCR sequence derives from a human donor with aplastic anemia. The source material was sorted CD4+, CD8+, or CD8+CD57+ T cells (not recorded which) from PBMCs. V gene TRBV5-8 combines with J gene TRBJ1-6; TRBD1 matches at 7 bases. CDR3 coding DNA: TGTGCCAGCAGCCTCTTAACAGGGGTTGGTTCACCCCTCCACTTT. As protein: CASSLLTGVGSPLHF.